This TCR beta chain is drawn from a study of neurological immune-mediated disorders. The V end was cut by 6 bases, the J end by 2 bases, with 7 bases between. Germline V CDR1 and CDR2: SNHLY, FYNNEI. The CDR3 has 12 amino acids. The cDNA was synthesized by means of template-switch 5'RACE, which was carried out with 10-nucleotide random UMIs. One entry per CDR3 protein results from TCRdb running MiXCR on the 5' RACE reads. The profile shows 53,000 or so distinct CDR3 sequences, 7% to 10% of them singletons. This clonotype occurred many times. The time point was: longitudinal time-point 3. It was blood bank volunteers in Maryland, USA who made up the healthy controls. Unsorted libraries were generated from 2 million PBMCs held at -80 degrees C.

The chain combines TRBV2 with TRBJ2-5, with D uncertain. Sequencing input: PBMCs. The TCR was taken from a woman aged 40-49 years in good health. The CDR3 DNA reads TGTGCCAGCAGCCGAGAACAAGAGACCCAGTACTTC. Translating gives CASSREQETQYF.